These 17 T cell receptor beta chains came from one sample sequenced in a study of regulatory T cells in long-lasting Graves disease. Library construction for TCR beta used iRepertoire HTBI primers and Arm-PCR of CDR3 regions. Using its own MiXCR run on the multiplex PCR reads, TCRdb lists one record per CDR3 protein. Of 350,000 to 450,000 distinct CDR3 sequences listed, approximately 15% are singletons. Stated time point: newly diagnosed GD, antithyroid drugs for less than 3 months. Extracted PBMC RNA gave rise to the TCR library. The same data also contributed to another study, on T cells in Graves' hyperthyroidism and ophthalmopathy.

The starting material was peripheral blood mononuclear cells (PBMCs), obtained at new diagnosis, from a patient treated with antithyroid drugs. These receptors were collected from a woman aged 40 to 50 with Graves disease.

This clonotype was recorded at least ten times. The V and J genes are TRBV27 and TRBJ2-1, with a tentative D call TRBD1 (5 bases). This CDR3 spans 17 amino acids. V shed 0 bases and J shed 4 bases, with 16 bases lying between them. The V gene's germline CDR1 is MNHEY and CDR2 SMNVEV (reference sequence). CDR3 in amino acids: CASSLSNALTGYNEQFF. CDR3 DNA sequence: TGTGCCAGCAGTTTATCGAACGCCCTTACAGGTTACAATGAGCAGTTCTTC.

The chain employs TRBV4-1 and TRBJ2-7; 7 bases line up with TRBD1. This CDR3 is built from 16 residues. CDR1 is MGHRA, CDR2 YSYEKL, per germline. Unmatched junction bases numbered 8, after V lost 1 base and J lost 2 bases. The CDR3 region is CASSQATSGTAYEQYF. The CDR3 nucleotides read TGCGCCAGCAGCCAAGCTACCTCCGGGACAGCCTACGAGCAGTACTTC.

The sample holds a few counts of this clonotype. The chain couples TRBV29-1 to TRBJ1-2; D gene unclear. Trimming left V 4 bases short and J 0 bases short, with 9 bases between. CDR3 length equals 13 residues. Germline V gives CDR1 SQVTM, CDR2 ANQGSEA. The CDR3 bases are TGCAGCGTTGGGGGTCAGACTAACTATGGCTACACCTTC. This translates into CSVGGQTNYGYTF.

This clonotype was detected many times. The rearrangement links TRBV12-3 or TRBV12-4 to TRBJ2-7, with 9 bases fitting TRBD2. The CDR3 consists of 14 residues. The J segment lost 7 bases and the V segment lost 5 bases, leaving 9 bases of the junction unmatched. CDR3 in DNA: TGTGCCAGCAGTCAGACTAGCGGACTTGGGGAGCAGTACTTC. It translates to CASSQTSGLGEQYF.

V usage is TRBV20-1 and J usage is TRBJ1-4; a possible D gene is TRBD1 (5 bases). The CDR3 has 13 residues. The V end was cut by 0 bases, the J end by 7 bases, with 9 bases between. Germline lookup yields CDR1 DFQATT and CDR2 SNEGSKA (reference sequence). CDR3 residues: CSARDPRAEKLFF. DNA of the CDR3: TGCAGTGCTAGAGATCCCAGGGCTGAAAAACTGTTTTTT.

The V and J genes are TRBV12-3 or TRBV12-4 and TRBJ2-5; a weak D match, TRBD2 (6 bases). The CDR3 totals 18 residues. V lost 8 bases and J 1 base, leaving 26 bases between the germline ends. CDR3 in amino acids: CASSPRKSPGTFQETQYF. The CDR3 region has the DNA TGTGCCAGCTCACCACGGAAAAGTCCAGGGACTTTCCAAGAGACCCAGTACTTC.

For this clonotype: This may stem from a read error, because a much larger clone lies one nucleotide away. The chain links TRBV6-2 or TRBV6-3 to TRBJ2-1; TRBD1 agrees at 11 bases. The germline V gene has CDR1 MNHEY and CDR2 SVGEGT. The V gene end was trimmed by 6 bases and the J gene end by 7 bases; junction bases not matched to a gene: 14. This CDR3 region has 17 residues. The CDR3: CASSPFLGTGGSNEQFF. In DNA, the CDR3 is TGTGCCAGCAGCCCATTTCTCGGGACAGGGGGTTCGAATGAGCAGTTCTTC.

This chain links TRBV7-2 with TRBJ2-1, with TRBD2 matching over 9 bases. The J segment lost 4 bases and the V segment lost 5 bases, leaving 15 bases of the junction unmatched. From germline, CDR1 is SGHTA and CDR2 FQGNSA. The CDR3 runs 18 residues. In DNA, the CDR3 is TGTGCCAGCAGCCCCGGGACTAGCAGGAGGGCCGGGTACAATGAGCAGTTCTTC. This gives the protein CASSPGTSRRAGYNEQFF.

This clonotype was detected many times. The CDR3 is CASSPQGARHYGYTF. The CDR3 nucleotides are TGTGCCAGCAGCCCACAGGGGGCCCGCCACTATGGCTACACCTTC. J is TRBJ1-2 and V is TRBV7-2, with 9 bases fitting TRBD1. The CDR3 contains 15 residues. CDR1 SGHTA and CDR2 FQGNSA come from the germline V gene. V was pared by 5 bases and J by 3 bases, with 7 bases of the junction left unmatched.

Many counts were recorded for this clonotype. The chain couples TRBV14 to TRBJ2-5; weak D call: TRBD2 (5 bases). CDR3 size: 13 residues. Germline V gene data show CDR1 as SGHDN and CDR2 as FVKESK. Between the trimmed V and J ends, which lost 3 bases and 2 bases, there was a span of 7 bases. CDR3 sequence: CASSHRGQETQYF. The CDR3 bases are TGTGCCAGCAGCCACCGGGGTCAAGAGACCCAGTACTTC. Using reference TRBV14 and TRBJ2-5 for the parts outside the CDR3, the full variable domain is EAGVTQFPSHSVIEKGQTVTLRCDPISGHDNLYWYRRVMGKEIKFLLHFVKESKQDESGMPNNRFLAERTGGTYSTLKVQPAELEDSGVYFCASSHRGQETQYFGPGTRLLVL.

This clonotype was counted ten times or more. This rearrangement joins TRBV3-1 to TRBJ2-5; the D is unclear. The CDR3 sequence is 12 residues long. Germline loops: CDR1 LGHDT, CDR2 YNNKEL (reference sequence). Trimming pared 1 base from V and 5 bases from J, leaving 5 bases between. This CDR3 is CASSQVQETQYF. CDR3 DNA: TGTGCCAGCAGCCAAGTACAGGAGACCCAGTACTTC.

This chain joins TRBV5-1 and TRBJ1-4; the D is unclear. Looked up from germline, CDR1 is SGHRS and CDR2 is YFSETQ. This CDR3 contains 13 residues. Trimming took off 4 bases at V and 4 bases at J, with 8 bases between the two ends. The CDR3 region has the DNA TGCGCCAGCAGCGCCACAGTTAATGAAAAACTGTTTTTT. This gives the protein CASSATVNEKLFF.

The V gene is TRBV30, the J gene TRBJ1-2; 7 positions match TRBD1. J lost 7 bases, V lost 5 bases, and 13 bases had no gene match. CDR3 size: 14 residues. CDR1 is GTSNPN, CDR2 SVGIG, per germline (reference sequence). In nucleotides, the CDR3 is TGTGCCTGGGCCGGGACAGTGCGCGGGAGTGGCTACACCTTC. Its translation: CAWAGTVRGSGYTF.

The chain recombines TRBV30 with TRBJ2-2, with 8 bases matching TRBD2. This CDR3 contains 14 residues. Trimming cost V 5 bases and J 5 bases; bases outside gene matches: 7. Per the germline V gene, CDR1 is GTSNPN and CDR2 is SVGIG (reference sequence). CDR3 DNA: TGTGCCTGGGAGGAGAGCGGGAGTACCGGGGAGCTGTTTTTT. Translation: CAWEESGSTGELFF.

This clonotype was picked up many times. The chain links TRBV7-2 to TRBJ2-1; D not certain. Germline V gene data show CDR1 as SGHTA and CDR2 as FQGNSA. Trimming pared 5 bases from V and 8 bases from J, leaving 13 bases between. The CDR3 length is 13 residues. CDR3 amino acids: CASSPNPLDEQFF. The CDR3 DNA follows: TGTGCCAGCAGCCCTAATCCCCTGGATGAGCAGTTCTTC.

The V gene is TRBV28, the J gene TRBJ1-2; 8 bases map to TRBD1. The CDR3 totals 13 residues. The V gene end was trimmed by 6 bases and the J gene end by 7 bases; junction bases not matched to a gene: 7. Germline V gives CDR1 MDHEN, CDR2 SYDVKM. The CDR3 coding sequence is TGTGCCAGCAGCCCAAGGACAGGGCTTGGCTACACCTTC. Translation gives CASSPRTGLGYTF.

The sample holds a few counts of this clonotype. The CDR3 loop reads CSVESAGGDFMNTEAFF. CDR3 DNA sequence: TGCAGCGTTGAATCTGCAGGGGGTGACTTCATGAACACTGAAGCTTTCTTT. The chain carries TRBV29-1 and TRBJ1-1; 7 bases are a match to TRBD1. The CDR3 is made up of 17 amino acids. CDR1 is SQVTM and CDR2 is ANQGSEA in the germline V gene. Unmatched junction bases numbered 12, after V lost 2 bases and J lost 0 bases.